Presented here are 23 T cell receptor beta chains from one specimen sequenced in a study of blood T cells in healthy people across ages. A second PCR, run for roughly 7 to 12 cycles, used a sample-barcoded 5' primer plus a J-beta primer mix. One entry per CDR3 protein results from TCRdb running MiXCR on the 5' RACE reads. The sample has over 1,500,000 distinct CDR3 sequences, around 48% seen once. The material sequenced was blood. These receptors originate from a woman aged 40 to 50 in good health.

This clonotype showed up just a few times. CDR3 protein: CASRAGTGGNEQFF. CDR3 bases: TGCGCCAGCAGGGCCGGGACAGGGGGCAATGAGCAGTTCTTC. J is TRBJ2-1 and V is TRBV5-1; 11 bases align to TRBD1. CDR1 and CDR2 (germline): SGHRS, YFSETQ. The V segment lost 5 bases and the J segment 6 bases; nucleotides outside the gene matches: 4. This CDR3 spans 14 amino acids.

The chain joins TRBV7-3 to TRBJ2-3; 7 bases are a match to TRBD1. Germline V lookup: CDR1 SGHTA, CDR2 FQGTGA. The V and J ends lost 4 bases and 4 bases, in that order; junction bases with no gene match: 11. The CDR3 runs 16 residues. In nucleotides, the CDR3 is TGTGCCAGCAGCTGGGGGAGCAGGGGGTGGTCAGATACGCAGTATTTT. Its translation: CASSWGSRGWSDTQYF.

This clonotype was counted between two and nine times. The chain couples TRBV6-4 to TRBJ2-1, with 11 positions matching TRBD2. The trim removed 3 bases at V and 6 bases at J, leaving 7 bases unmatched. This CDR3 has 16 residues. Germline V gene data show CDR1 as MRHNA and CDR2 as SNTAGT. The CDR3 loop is CASSESVLAGGNEQFF. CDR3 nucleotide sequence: TGTGCCAGCAGTGAGTCAGTCCTAGCGGGGGGCAATGAGCAGTTCTTC.

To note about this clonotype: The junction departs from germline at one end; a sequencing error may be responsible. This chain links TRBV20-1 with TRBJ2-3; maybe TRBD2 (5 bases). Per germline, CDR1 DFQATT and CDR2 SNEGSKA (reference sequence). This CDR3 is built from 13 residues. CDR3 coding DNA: TGCAGTACTAGAGAACTCAGCACAGATACGCAGTATTTT. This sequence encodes CSTRELSTDTQYF.

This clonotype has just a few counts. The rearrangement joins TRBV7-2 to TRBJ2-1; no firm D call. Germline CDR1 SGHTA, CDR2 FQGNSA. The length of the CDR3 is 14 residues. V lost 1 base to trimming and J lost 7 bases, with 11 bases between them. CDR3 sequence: CASSLVRVSNEQFF. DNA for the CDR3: TGTGCCAGCAGCTTAGTTAGGGTCTCTAATGAGCAGTTCTTC.

The CDR3: CATSDSRDSYEQYF. The CDR3 region has the DNA TGTGCCACCAGTGATTCCCGGGACAGCTACGAGCAGTACTTC. The chain combines TRBV24-1 with TRBJ2-5; 7 nucleotides agree with TRBD1. The J call may be faulty, since TRBJ2-7 better matches the DNA end. Germline CDR1 is KGHDR and CDR2 is SFDVKD. The CDR3 length is 14 residues.

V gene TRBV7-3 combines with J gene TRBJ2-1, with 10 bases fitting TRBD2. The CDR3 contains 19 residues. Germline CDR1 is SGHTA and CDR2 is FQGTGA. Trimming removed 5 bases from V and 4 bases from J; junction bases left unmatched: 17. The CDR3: CASSPRGSGGTPPYNEQFF. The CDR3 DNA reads TGTGCCAGCAGCCCACGGGGTAGCGGGGGGACACCACCATACAATGAGCAGTTCTTC.

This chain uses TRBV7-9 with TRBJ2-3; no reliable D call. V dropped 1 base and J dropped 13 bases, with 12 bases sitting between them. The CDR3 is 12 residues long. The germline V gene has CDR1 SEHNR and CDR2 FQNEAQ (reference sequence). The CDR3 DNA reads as TGTGCCAGCAGCTTAGTAGAGCCGGTCGAGTATTTT. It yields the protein CASSLVEPVEYF. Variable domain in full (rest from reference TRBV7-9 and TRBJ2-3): DTGVSQNPRHKITKRGQNVTFRCDPISEHNRLYWYRQTLGQGPEFLTYFQNEAQLEKSRLLSDRFSAERPKGSFSTLEIQRTEQGDSAMYLCASSLVEPVEYFGPGTRLTVL.

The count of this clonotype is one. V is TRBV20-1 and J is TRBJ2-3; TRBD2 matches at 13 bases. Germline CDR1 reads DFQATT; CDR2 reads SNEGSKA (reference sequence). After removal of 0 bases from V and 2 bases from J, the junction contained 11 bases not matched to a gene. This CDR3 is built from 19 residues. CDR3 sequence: CSARDLGLAGRNITDTQYF. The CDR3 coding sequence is TGCAGTGCTAGAGATTTGGGACTAGCGGGGCGAAATATCACAGATACGCAGTATTTT.

The CDR3 DNA follows: TGCAGCGTTGCCCCTCCCTCGACAGGGGTCACCGGGGAGCTGTTTTTT. Amino acids: CSVAPPSTGVTGELFF. The V gene is TRBV29-1, the J gene TRBJ2-2; 8 bases are shared with TRBD1. V lost 4 bases to trimming and J lost 4 bases; unmatched junction nucleotides: 11. Germline assignment: CDR1 SQVTM and CDR2 ANQGSEA. The CDR3 spans 16 residues.

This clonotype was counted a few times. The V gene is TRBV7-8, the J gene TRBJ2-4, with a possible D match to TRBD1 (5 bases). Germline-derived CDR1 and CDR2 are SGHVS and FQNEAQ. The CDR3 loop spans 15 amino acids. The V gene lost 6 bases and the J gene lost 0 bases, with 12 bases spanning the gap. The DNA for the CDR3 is TGTGCCAGCAGTTCGACAGCAGGAGCCAAAAACATTCAGTACTTC. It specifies CASSSTAGAKNIQYF.

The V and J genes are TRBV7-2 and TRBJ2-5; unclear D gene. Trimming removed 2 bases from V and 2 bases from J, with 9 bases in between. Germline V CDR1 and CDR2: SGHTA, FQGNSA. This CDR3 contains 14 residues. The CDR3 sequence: CASSLSLRQETQYF. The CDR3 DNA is TGTGCCAGCAGCTTAAGTCTCAGGCAAGAGACCCAGTACTTC.

CDR3 DNA: TGCAGCGTTCTTAGGCAGGGTAAGGATGAGCAGTACTTC. Amino acids: CSVLRQGKDEQYF. This chain connects TRBV29-1 to TRBJ2-7; maybe TRBD1 (5 bases). This CDR3 spans 13 amino acids. In germline, CDR1 is SQVTM, CDR2 ANQGSEA. The V end was cut by 5 bases, the J end by 7 bases, with 18 bases between.

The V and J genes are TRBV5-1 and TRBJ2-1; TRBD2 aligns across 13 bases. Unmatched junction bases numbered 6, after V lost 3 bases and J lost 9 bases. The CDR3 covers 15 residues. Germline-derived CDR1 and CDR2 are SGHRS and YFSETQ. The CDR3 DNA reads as TGCGCCAGCAGCTGGACTAGCGGGGGTCCAAGTGAGCAGTTCTTC. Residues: CASSWTSGGPSEQFF.

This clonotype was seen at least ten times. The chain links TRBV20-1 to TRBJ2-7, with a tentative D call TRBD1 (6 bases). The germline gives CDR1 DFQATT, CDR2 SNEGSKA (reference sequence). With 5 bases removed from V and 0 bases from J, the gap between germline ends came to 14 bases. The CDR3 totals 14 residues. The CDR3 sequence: CSASGTLSSYEQYF. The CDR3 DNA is TGCAGTGCTTCCGGGACATTAAGCTCCTACGAGCAGTACTTC.

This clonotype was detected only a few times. CDR3 sequence: CASTGQGRDIQYF. In DNA form, the CDR3 reads TGTGCCAGCACGGGACAGGGCAGGGACATTCAGTACTTC. The chain carries TRBV6-1 and TRBJ2-4; 9 positions match TRBD1. V lost 7 bases, J lost 8 bases, and 6 bases stayed unmatched. There are 13 residues in the CDR3. Looked up from germline, CDR1 is MNHNS and CDR2 is SASEGT.

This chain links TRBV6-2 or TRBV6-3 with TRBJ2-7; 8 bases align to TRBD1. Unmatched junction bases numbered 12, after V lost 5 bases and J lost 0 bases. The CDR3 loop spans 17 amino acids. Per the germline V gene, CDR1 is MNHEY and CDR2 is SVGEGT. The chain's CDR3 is CASSSHLGQVFSYEQYF. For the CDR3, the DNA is TGTGCCAGCAGTAGTCACCTGGGACAGGTGTTCTCCTACGAGCAGTACTTC.

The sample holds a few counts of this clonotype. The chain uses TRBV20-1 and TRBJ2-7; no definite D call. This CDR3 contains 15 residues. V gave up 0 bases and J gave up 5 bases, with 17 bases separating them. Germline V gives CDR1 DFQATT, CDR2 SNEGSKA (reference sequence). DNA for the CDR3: TGCAGTGCTAGAGATCCTGGGATTTCCGGCCACGAGCAGTACTTC. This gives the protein CSARDPGISGHEQYF.

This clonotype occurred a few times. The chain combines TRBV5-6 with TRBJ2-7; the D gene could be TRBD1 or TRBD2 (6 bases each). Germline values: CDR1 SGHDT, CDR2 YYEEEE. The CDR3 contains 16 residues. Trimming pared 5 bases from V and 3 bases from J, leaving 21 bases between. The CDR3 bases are TGTGCCAGCAGTCCCCTTCGAACGGGGGCCCACTACGAGCAGTACTTC. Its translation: CASSPLRTGAHYEQYF.

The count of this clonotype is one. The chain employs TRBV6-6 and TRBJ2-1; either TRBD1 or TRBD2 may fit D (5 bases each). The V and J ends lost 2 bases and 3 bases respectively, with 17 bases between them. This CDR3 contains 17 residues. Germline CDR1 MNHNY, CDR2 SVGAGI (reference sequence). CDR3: CASSYRGLDGVYNEQFF. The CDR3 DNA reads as TGTGCCAGCAGTTACAGGGGTCTAGACGGGGTCTACAATGAGCAGTTCTTC.

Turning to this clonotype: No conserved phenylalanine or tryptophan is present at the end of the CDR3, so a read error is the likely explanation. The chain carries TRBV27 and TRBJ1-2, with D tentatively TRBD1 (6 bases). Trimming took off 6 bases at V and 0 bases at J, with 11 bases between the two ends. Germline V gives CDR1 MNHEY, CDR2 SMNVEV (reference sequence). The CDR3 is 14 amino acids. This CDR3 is CASREQGANYGYTC. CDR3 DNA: TGTGCCAGCAGAGAACAGGGAGCTAACTATGGCTACACCTGC.

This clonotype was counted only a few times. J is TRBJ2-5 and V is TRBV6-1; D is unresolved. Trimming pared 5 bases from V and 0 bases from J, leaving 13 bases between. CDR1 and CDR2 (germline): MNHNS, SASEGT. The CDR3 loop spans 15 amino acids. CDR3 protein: CASSTTVQYQETQYF. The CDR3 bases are TGTGCCAGCAGTACGACGGTCCAGTACCAAGAGACCCAGTACTTC.

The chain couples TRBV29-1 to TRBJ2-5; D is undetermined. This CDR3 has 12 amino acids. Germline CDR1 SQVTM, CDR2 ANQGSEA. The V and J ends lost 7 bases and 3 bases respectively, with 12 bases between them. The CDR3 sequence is CSARRTEETQYF. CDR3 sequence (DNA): TGCAGCGCGAGGCGGACGGAAGAGACCCAGTACTTC.